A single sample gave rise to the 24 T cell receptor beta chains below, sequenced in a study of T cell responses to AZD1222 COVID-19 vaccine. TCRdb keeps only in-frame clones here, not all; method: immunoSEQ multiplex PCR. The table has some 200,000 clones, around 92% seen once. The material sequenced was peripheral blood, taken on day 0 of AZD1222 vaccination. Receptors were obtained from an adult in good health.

This chain's CDR3 is CASSSGQGSGNTIYF. CDR3 nucleotide sequence: TGTGCCAGCAGCTCCGGACAGGGCTCTGGAAACACCATATATTTT. The chain combines TRBV11-3 with TRBJ1-3; 8 bases are shared with TRBD1. The V and J ends lost 4 bases and 0 bases, in that order; junction bases with no gene match: 2. CDR1 SGHNT and CDR2 YENEEA come from the germline V gene. The CDR3 extends over 15 amino acids.

In DNA, the CDR3 is TGCGCCAGCAGCCCCGACACGTCCTGGGAAGGCTACACCTTC. As protein: CASSPDTSWEGYTF. This chain joins TRBV5-1 and TRBJ1-2; D unresolved. This CDR3 has 14 amino acids. V shed 4 bases and J shed 8 bases, with 18 bases lying between them. Germline CDR1 and CDR2: SGHRS and YFSETQ.

The CDR3, as DNA: TGTGCCAGCAGCCAATCAGGACTACACGAGCAGTACTTC. Translating it yields CASSQSGLHEQYF. The gene calls are TRBV16 and TRBJ2-7; perhaps TRBD2 as D (6 bases). V lost 0 bases to trimming and J lost 5 bases, with 8 bases between them. CDR3 length: 13 amino acids. CDR1 and CDR2 (germline): KGHSY, FQNENV.

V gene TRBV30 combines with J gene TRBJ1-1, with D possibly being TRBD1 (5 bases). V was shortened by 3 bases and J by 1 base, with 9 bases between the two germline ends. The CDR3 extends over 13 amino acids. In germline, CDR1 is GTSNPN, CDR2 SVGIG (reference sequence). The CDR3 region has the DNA TGTGCCTGGAGCATACAGGAGAACACTGAAGCTTTCTTT. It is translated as CAWSIQENTEAFF. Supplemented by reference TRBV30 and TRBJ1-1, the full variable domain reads SQTIHQWPATLVQPVGSPLSLECTVEGTSNPNLYWYRQAAGRGLQLLFYSVGIGQISSEVPQNLSASRPQDRQFILSSKKLLLSDSGFYLCAWSIQENTEAFFGQGTRLTVV.

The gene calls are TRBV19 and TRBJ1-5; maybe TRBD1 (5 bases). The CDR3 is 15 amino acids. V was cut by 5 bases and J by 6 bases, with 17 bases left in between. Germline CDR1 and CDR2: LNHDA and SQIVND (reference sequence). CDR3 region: CASSPVAGGTQPQHF. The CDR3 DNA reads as TGTGCCAGTAGTCCCGTCGCGGGGGGGACTCAGCCCCAGCATTTT.

CDR3 nucleotides: TGTGCCAGCACCCAGTGGGCAAACACTGAAGCTTTCTTT. Translating gives CASTQWANTEAFF. V is TRBV6-5 and J is TRBJ1-1; unclear D gene. Between the trimmed V and J ends, which lost 7 bases and 2 bases, there was a span of 11 bases. The CDR3 has 13 amino acids. Germline CDR1 and CDR2: MNHEY and SVGAGI.

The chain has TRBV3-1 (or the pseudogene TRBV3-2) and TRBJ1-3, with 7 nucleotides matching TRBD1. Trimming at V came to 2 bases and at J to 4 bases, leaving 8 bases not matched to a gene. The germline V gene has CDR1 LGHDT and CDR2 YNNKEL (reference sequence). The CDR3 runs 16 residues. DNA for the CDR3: TGTGCCAGCAGCCAAATAAAGGGGGCGTCAGGAAACACCATATATTTT. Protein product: CASSQIKGASGNTIYF.

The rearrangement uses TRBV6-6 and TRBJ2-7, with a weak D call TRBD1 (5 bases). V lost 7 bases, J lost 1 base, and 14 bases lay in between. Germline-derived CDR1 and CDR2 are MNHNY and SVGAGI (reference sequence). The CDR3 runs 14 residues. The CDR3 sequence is CASKEQGMSYEQYV. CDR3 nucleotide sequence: TGTGCCAGCAAGGAGCAGGGAATGTCCTACGAGCAGTACGTC.

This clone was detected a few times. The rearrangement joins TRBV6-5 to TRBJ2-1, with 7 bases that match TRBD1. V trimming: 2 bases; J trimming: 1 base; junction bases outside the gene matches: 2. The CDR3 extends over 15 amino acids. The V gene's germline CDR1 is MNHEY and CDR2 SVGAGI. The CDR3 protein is CASSYRDRSYNEQFF. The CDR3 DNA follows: TGTGCCAGCAGTTACCGGGACAGATCCTACAATGAGCAGTTCTTC.

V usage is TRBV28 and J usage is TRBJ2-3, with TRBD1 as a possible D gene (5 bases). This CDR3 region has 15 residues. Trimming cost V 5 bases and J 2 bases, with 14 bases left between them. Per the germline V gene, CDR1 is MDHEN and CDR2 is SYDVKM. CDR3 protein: CASSQPMGLTDTQYF. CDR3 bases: TGTGCCAGCAGTCAGCCAATGGGGCTCACAGATACGCAGTATTTT.

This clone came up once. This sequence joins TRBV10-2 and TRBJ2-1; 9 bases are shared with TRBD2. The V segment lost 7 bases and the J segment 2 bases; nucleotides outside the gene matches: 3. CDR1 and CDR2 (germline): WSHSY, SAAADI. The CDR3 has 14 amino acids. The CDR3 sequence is CASTAGGPYNEQFF. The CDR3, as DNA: TGCGCCAGCACTGCGGGAGGGCCCTACAATGAGCAGTTCTTC.

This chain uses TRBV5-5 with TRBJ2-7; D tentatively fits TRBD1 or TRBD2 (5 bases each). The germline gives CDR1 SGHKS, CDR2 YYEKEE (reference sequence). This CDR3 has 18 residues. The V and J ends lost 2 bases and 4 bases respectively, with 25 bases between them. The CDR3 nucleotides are TGTGCCAGCAGCTTTTTTGTGGACTTAGACAGCGGCTCTTACGAGCAGTACGTC. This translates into CASSFFVDLDSGSYEQYV.

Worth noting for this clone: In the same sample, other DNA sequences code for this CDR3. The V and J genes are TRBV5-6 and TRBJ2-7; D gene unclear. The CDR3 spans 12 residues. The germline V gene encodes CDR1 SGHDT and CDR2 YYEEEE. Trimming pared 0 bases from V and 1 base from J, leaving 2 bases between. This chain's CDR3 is CASSLASYEQYF. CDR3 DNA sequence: TGTGCCAGCAGCTTGGCTTCCTACGAGCAGTACTTC.

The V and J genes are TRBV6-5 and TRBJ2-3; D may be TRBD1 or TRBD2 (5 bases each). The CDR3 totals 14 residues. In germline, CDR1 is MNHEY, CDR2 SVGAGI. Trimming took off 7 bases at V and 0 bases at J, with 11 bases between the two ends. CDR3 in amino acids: CASMRGGSTDTQYF. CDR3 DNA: TGTGCCAGCATGAGGGGTGGAAGCACAGATACGCAGTATTTT.

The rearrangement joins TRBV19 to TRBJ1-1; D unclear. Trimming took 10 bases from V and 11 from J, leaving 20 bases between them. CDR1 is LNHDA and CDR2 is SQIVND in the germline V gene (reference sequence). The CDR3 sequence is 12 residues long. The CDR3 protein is CATMEQNREAFF. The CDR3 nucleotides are TGTGCCACCATGGAACAAAATCGAGAGGCTTTCTTT.

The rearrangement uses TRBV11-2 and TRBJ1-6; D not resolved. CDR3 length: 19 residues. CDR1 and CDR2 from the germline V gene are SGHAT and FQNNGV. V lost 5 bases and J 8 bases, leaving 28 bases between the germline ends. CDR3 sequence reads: CASSTRGAFQPTIDSPLHF. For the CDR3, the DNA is TGTGCCAGCAGCACCAGAGGCGCCTTCCAACCGACAATAGATTCACCCCTCCACTTT. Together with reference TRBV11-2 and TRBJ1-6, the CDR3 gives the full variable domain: EAGVAQSPRYKIIEKRQSVAFWCNPISGHATLYWYQQILGQGPKLLIQFQNNGVVDDSQLPKDRFSAERLKGVDSTLKIQPAKLEDSAVYLCASSTRGAFQPTIDSPLHFGNGTRLTVT.

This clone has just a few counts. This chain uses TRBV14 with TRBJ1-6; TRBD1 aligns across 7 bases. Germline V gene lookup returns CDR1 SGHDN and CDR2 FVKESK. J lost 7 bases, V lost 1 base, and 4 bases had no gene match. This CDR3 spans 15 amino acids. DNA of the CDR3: TGTGCCAGCAGCCAAGCAACGACAGGGAATTCACCCCTCCACTTT. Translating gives CASSQATTGNSPLHF.

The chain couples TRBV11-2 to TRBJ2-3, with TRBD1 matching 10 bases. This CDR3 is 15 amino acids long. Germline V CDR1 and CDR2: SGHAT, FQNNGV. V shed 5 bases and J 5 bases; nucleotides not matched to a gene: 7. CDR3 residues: CASSVDRGRGDTQYF. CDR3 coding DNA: TGTGCCAGCAGCGTCGACAGGGGGCGGGGAGATACGCAGTATTTT. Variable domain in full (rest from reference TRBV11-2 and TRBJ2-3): EAGVAQSPRYKIIEKRQSVAFWCNPISGHATLYWYQQILGQGPKLLIQFQNNGVVDDSQLPKDRFSAERLKGVDSTLKIQPAKLEDSAVYLCASSVDRGRGDTQYFGPGTRLTVL.

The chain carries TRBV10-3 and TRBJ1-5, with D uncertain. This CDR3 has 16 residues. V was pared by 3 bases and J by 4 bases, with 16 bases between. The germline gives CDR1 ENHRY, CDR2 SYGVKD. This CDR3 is CAISDRAGRTNQPQHF. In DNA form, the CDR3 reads TGTGCCATCAGTGATAGGGCGGGTAGAACGAATCAGCCCCAGCATTTT.

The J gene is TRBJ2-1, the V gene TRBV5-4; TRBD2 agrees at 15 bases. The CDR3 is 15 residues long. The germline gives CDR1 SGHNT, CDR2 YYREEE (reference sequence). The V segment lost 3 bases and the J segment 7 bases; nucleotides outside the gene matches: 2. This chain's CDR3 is CASSSGLAGGNEQFF. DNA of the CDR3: TGTGCCAGCAGCTCGGGACTAGCGGGGGGTAATGAGCAGTTCTTC.

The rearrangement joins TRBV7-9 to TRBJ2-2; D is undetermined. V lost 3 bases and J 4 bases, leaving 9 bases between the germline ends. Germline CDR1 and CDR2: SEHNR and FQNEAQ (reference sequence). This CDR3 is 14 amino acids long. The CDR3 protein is CASSLGRFTGELFF. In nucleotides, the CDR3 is TGTGCCAGCAGCTTGGGCAGATTCACCGGGGAGCTGTTTTTT.

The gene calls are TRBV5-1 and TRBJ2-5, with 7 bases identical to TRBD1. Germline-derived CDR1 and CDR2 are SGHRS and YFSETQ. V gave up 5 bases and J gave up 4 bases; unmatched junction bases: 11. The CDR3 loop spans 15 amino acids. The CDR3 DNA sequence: TGCGCCAGCAGGTTGCAGGGACAGTTTAGAGAGACCCAGTACTTC. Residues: CASRLQGQFRETQYF. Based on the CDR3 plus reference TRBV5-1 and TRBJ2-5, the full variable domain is KAGVTQTPRYLIKTRGQQVTLSCSPISGHRSVSWYQQTPGQGLQFLFEYFSETQRNKGNFPGRFSGRQFSNSRSEMNVSTLELGDSALYLCASRLQGQFRETQYFGPGTRLLVL.

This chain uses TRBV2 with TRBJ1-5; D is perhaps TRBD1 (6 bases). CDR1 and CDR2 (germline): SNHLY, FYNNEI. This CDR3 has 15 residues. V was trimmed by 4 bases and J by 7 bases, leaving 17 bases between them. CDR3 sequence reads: CASSAMGGLEQPQHF. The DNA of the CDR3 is TGTGCCAGCAGTGCAATGGGGGGCTTGGAACAGCCCCAGCATTTT.

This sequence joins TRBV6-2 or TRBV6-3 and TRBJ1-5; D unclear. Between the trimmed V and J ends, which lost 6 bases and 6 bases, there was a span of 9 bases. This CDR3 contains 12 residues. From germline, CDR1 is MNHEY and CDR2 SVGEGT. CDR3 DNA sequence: TGTGCCAGCAGGTACATGGGTCAGCCCCAGCATTTT. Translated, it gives CASRYMGQPQHF.